The clone carrying this T cell receptor (beta chain) was counted many times. The antigen is not known. Per the germline V gene, CDR1 is SGHNT and CDR2 is YYREEE (reference sequence). The CDR3 spans 15 residues. Losses at the gene ends were 0 bases for V and 4 bases for J; bases not matched to a gene: 5. The record originates from a study of T cells in Graves' hyperthyroidism and ophthalmopathy. Study-wide context: Prior to any treatment, at the point of initial diagnosis, peripheral blood was collected. Study conclusions and caveats: Ophthalmopathy, which appeared later, was predicted by the model a median about 6.8 months before onset.

Using RNA transcripts as the source, TCR beta CDR3 regions were amplified. A first-round RT-PCR of the TCR CDR3 used the HTBI primer set. TCRdb ran MiXCR on the multiplex PCR reads and lists one entry per CDR3 protein. The sample shows roughly 740,000 distinct CDR3 sequences, over 15% of them seen only once. The sequenced sample was blood. The receptor's source is a man aged 18 to 29 with Graves' hyperthyroidism. The chain has TRBV5-4 and TRBJ1-1; TRBD1 agrees at 8 bases. The CDR3 reads CASSLADRGGTEAFF. The CDR3 DNA is TGTGCCAGCAGCTTGGCCGACAGGGGTGGCACTGAAGCTTTCTTT.